This TCR beta chain appears in the sequencing data of a study of blood T cell repertoires in COVID-19. The wider study: Sample material is recorded as cDNA or gDNA derived from T cells, B-cell-depleted T cells, or PBMCs.

Clones were read by immunoSEQ multiplex PCR, and TCRdb kept only the in-frame ones, dropping some. Of about 55,000 clones in the sample, almost 85% were seen once. Germline V lookup: CDR1 LNHDA, CDR2 SQIVND (reference sequence). V was shortened by 5 bases and J by 3 bases, with 11 bases between the two germline ends. The CDR3 consists of 14 residues. The receptor was isolated from a human donor in a cohort sampled during active COVID-19. The V and J genes are TRBV19 and TRBJ2-1; D is possibly TRBD1 (6 bases). The sequencing sample was made of peripheral blood. CDR3 nucleotide sequence: TGTGCCAGTAGTGATCAGGGGAGCTACAATGAGCAGTTCTTC. Protein product: CASSDQGSYNEQFF.